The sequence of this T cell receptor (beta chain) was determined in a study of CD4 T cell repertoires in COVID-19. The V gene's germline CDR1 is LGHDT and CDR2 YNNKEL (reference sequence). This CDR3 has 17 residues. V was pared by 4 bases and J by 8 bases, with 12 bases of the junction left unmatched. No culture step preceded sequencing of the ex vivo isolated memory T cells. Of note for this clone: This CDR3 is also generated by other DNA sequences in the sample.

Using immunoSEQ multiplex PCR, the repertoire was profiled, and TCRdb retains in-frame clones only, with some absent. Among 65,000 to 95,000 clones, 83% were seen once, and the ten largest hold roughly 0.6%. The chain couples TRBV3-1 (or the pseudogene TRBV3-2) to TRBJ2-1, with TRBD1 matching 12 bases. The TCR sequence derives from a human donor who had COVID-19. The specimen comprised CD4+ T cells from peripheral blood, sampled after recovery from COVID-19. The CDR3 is CASSRRLIGTGGDEQFF. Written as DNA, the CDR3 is TGTGCCAGCAGCCGCCGCCTAATAGGGACAGGGGGCGATGAGCAGTTCTTC.